This T cell receptor (beta chain) was identified during a study of Ad26.COV2.S vaccination and SARS-CoV-2 variants. This CDR3 spans 11 amino acids. V was shortened by 4 bases and J by 10 bases, with 13 bases between the two germline ends. Germline V gene data show CDR1 as DFQATT and CDR2 as SNEGSKA (reference sequence). Treatment in this sample: 19 received Ad26.COV2.S at low or high dose, single or two shots; 5 received placebo; per-sample allocation not given. Sample collection was performed on day 63 after the first vaccine or placebo injection. Study-level findings and limits: Spike-specific TCR breadth was greater after Ad26.COV2.S than placebo.

Concerning this clone: Its antigen is still unknown.

Profiling relied on immunoSEQ multiplex PCR, and the TCRdb table lists in-frame clones only, not all of them. This sample has approximately 500,000 clones, with 87% found just once. The rearrangement links TRBV20-1 to TRBJ2-5; tentative D call: TRBD1 (5 bases). This receptor was identified in a person aged 18-65 years who received the Ad26.COV2.S COVID-19 vaccine or a placebo. The input for sequencing was peripheral blood, taken in a trial of Ad26.COV2.S vaccine versus placebo. This chain's CDR3 is CSAIRELDQYF. CDR3 DNA: TGCAGTGCTATCAGGGAATTGGACCAGTACTTC.